A selection of T cell receptor beta chains follows, all from one sample in a study of blood T cells in healthy people across ages. Via MiXCR, TCRdb re-called the 5' RACE reads, giving one row per CDR3 protein. The table lists about 1.4 million distinct CDR3 sequences, 55% to 75% of them singletons. Specimen: blood. All receptors come from a man aged 18 to 29 in good health. Both conserved end residues are trimmed from each CDR3. The order of the fields is V gene, D gene, CDR3 protein. The D gene is left open where the match is weak.

TRBV18	.	ASAPTQQETQY
TRBV7-6	.	ASSLDRGVEQY
TRBV20-1	.	SARDPGATNTDTQY
TRBV3-1	TRBD1	ASSSRESTRGTALYEKLF
TRBV2	TRBD1	ASSGTGGNTGELF
TRBV7-9	.	ASSPRTDPSSPLH
TRBV18	.	ASSGRSSEQF
TRBV3-1	TRBD1	ASSQPPTLAGQGALDTQY
TRBV6-5	.	ASSYSVRSTEETQY
TRBV6-2/TRBV6-3	.	ASSYEHPGYT
TRBV5-5	.	ASRLRSLTRSSYNSPLH
TRBV3-1	.	ASSQGIRTEAF
TRBV27	TRBD1	ASSFTGETYEQY
TRBV4-1	.	ASSQDRRVTSPLH
TRBV12-3/TRBV12-4	TRBD1	ASSIITGASYGYT
TRBV7-2	.	ASSLRMSANQPQH
TRBV10-3	TRBD1	AISEVLVGQGSYEQY
TRBV14	.	ASSQFRGRGANVLT
TRBV20-1	.	SAREERSEQF
TRBV2	.	ASSEMGRRLNYGYT
TRBV13	TRBD2	ASSSPISGGPFYEQY
TRBV11-2	.	ASSSPPTDTQY
TRBV30	.	AWSVGNMVGEQY
TRBV7-9	.	ASSFHMRQNTEAF
TRBV20-1	.	STSYNEQF
TRBV4-1	.	ASSQVRGVIGDTQY
TRBV20-1	TRBD1	SAGRGTGLGYT
TRBV6-5	TRBD1	ASSYSEGGADTQY
TRBV27	.	ASSLQGQSYNEQF
TRBV27	TRBD2	ASRSVGVAGDNEQF
TRBV14	.	ASSQDQGSWVYEQY
TRBV4-1	.	ASSQGTSINDEQY
TRBV4-2	.	ASRASRGGSFYNEQF
TRBV6-6	.	ASSSIEGATGELF
TRBV6-1	.	ASSGRAAGYEQY
TRBV20-1	.	SATPLRISYEQY